The 10 T cell receptor beta chains below come from one sample, sequenced in a study of T cell responses to AZD1222 COVID-19 vaccine. This table comes from immunoSEQ multiplex PCR, and its TCRdb copy is limited to in-frame clones, with some not included. The sample includes 150,000 to 160,000 clones, approximately 90% of them seen just once. The sequenced sample was peripheral blood, obtained after recovery from COVID-19. These receptors all come from an adult who had recovered from COVID-19.

The rearrangement uses TRBV5-1 and TRBJ2-1; 8 nucleotides match TRBD1. This CDR3 contains 14 residues. CDR1 is SGHRS, CDR2 YFSETQ, per germline. The ends lost 3 bases at V and 7 bases at J; junction bases unmatched: 6. The DNA for the CDR3 is TGCGCCAGCAGCTATGGACAGGGAGGTAATGAGCAGTTCTTC. It encodes CASSYGQGGNEQFF. The full variable domain, with the rest looked up from reference TRBV5-1 and TRBJ2-1, is KAGVTQTPRYLIKTRGQQVTLSCSPISGHRSVSWYQQTPGQGLQFLFEYFSETQRNKGNFPGRFSGRQFSNSRSEMNVSTLELGDSALYLCASSYGQGGNEQFFGPGTRLTVL.

This clone was seen a single time. The chain recombines TRBV5-1 with TRBJ2-3; a weak D match, TRBD1 (5 bases). In germline, CDR1 is SGHRS, CDR2 YFSETQ. CDR3 length equals 15 residues. Trimming removed 0 bases from V and 3 bases from J, with 11 bases in between. The CDR3 region is CASSLGRGSTDTQYF. The CDR3 DNA reads TGCGCCAGCAGCTTGGGTAGGGGAAGTACAGATACGCAGTATTTT.

The chain recombines TRBV7-3 with TRBJ2-7; TRBD2 might be the D (5 bases). Germline values: CDR1 SGHTA, CDR2 FQGTGA. V was pared by 4 bases and J by 6 bases, with 19 bases between. The CDR3 extends over 15 amino acids. The chain's CDR3 is CASSSTGGLAGEQYF. DNA for the CDR3: TGTGCCAGCAGCTCGACCGGAGGTCTAGCTGGCGAGCAGTACTTC.

The genes are TRBV28 and TRBJ1-1; D ambiguous. CDR1 and CDR2 (germline): MDHEN, SYDVKM. CDR3 length equals 11 residues. V gave up 7 bases and J gave up 8 bases, with 11 bases separating them. CDR3 in DNA: TGTGCCAGCACCCACACGCAGGAAGCTTTCTTT. This translates into CASTHTQEAFF.

The chain uses TRBV5-5 and TRBJ2-3; D remains unclear. Germline-derived CDR1 and CDR2 are SGHKS and YYEKEE (reference sequence). Trimming shortened V by 2 bases and J by 8 bases, and 9 bases separated the two germline ends. This CDR3 spans 12 amino acids. The CDR3 region is CASSFRQSTQYF. Written as DNA, the CDR3 is TGTGCCAGCAGCTTTCGTCAGTCTACGCAGTATTTT.

J is TRBJ1-2 and V is TRBV5-1, with a tentative D call TRBD1 (5 bases). The CDR3 spans 14 residues. Germline-derived CDR1 and CDR2 are SGHRS and YFSETQ. Trimming left V 0 bases short and J 1 base short, with 7 bases between. The CDR3 spells CASSLETVNYGYTF. CDR3 bases: TGCGCCAGCAGCTTGGAGACAGTTAACTATGGCTACACCTTC.

The chain carries TRBV5-4 and TRBJ2-7, with D perhaps TRBD2 (7 bases). CDR1 SGHNT and CDR2 YYREEE come from the germline V gene (reference sequence). The CDR3 sequence is 13 residues long. With 4 bases removed from V and 7 bases from J, the gap between germline ends came to 15 bases. The CDR3 loop is CASSLRGASEQYF. DNA of the CDR3: TGTGCCAGCAGCCTTCGGGGGGCGAGTGAGCAGTACTTC.

The J gene is TRBJ2-6, the V gene TRBV6-5; D remains ambiguous. Trimming pared 7 bases from V and 0 bases from J, leaving 10 bases between. Germline V CDR1 and CDR2: MNHEY, SVGAGI. The length of the CDR3 is 15 residues. The CDR3 sequence is CASTQGLSGANVLTF. The CDR3 DNA reads as TGTGCCAGCACCCAAGGGCTCTCTGGGGCCAACGTCCTGACTTTC.

The rearrangement joins TRBV6-1 to TRBJ1-2; the match to TRBD1 covers 7 bases. CDR1 is MNHNS, CDR2 SASEGT, per germline. With V trimmed by 2 bases and J by 0 bases, 6 bases remained unmatched. This CDR3 region has 16 residues. The CDR3 loop reads CASSEKMTGTNYGYTF. Here the CDR3 DNA reads TGTGCCAGCAGTGAAAAGATGACAGGGACTAACTATGGCTACACCTTC.

The chain employs TRBV19 and TRBJ2-7; maybe TRBD1 (6 bases). V lost 5 bases to trimming and J lost 0 bases, with 14 bases between them. CDR1 is LNHDA, CDR2 SQIVND, per germline (reference sequence). The length of the CDR3 is 15 residues. The CDR3 DNA is TGTGCCAGTAGTGGAGTTCAGGGGAACTCCTACGAGCAGTACTTC. Translated: CASSGVQGNSYEQYF.